This T cell receptor beta chain derives from a study of T cell repertoires in ileal Crohn's disease. About the study: TCRB immunosequencing input was five hundred nanograms of biopsy DNA per sample.

The CDR3 is made up of 14 amino acids. CDR1 and CDR2 from the germline V gene are SGHTA and FQGNSA. Deletions cut 1 base from V and 6 bases from J, with 12 bases between. As for time point: proximal margin of the surgical specimen (macroscopically non-inflamed). Only in-frame clones appear in the TCRdb table, and some are missing; sequencing was by immunoSEQ multiplex PCR. The profile shows 5,300 or so clones, 60% to 85% of them singletons. This chain joins TRBV7-2 and TRBJ1-1; no definite D call. Sequenced sample: ileal tissue. The TCR was taken from an adult with Crohn's disease. CDR3 sequence reads: CASSLERLWAEAFF. DNA of the CDR3: TGTGCCAGCAGCTTAGAACGGTTGTGGGCTGAAGCTTTCTTT.